Here is one T cell receptor beta chain with its context. Its antigen is unknown. The data belong to a study of identifying expanded T cells in peripheral blood. Notes on the study in general: Across healthy donors, higher total template counts meant significantly greater approximately two-week count variance.

Data came from immunoSEQ multiplex PCR; TCRdb stores just in-frame clones and leaves some out. The sample shows around 91,000 clones, around 88% of them seen only once. The sequence derives from a person between 18 and 69 years old in good health. Sequencing was done on a sample of blood.

CDR3 nucleotide sequence: TGCGCCAGCAGCTTGGAGCGCCATAGCGAGAGCACAGATACGCAGTATTTT. Translation: CASSLERHSESTDTQYF. This chain uses TRBV5-1 with TRBJ2-3, with TRBD2 as a possible D gene (5 bases). This CDR3 has 17 amino acids. V was clipped by 0 bases and J by 0 bases, with 14 bases between them. The germline V gene has CDR1 SGHRS and CDR2 YFSETQ.